This T cell receptor (beta chain) came from a study of blood T cells in healthy people across ages. Through a sample-barcoded 5' primer and a J-beta primer mix, a second PCR was run for about 6 to 11 cycles. TCRdb re-called the 5' RACE reads with MiXCR, one entry per CDR3 protein. The table records under 1,100,000 distinct CDR3 sequences, 20% to 25% of them present only once. V shed 7 bases and J 4 bases; nucleotides not matched to a gene: 11. The CDR3 has 16 residues. Peripheral blood, around 9.4 milliliters per donor, was collected. These data were likewise used in another study, on T cells of mothers and their children.

The sequence was obtained from a girl aged 2 to 10 in good health. Sequencing input: blood. This chain connects TRBV12-3 or TRBV12-4 to TRBJ2-5, with 11 bases aligning to TRBD2. The CDR3 loop reads CASTEGTSGFGETQYF. Here the CDR3 DNA reads TGTGCCAGCACTGAAGGGACTAGCGGTTTTGGAGAGACCCAGTACTTC.